These T cell receptor beta chains were read from a single sample in a study of blood T cell repertoires in COVID-19. Some clones are missing from TCRdb's copy, which holds only in-frame ones; the method was immunoSEQ multiplex PCR. The table has 280,000 or so clones, approximately 85% seen once. Sequencing used PBMCs or T cells enriched from blood (not recorded which). The receptors come from a young man who had recovered from COVID-19. The CDR3 runs from the conserved cysteine through the conserved F or W. A D gene is named only where the DNA matches it firmly. Not every row has a clone size; where given, it reads once, few, many or a size class.

v_call	d_call	j_call	cdr3_length	clone_size	cdr3_nt	cdr3_aa
TRBV2	TRBD1	TRBJ1-5	14	.	TGTGCCAGCAGCGAGGGACAGGGTACTCAGCCCCAGCATTTT	CASSEGQGTQPQHF
TRBV7-2	.	TRBJ2-2	17	.	TGTGCCAGCAGCTTGGTTGCAGGGGACGCGAACACCGGGGAGCTGTTTTTT	CASSLVAGDANTGELFF
TRBV5-1	TRBD1	TRBJ2-7	14	.	TGCGCCAGCAGCTCGGGACAGGGGACTTGGGAGCAGTACTTC	CASSSGQGTWEQYF
TRBV10-3	TRBD1	TRBJ1-4	15	few	TGTGCCATCAGTGAGTCTCAGGGGGAGAATGAAAAACTGTTTTTT	CAISESQGENEKLFF
TRBV29-1	.	TRBJ1-1	11	.	TGCAGCGTCCAAAAGAACACTGAAGCTTTCTTT	CSVQKNTEAFF
TRBV7-6	.	TRBJ2-2	14	.	TGTGCCAGCAAAACGGGACAGAACACCGGGGAGCTGTTTTTT	CASKTGQNTGELFF
TRBV7-8	TRBD1	TRBJ1-2	13	.	TGTGCCAGCACCTTGGGACAGGGTATGGGCTACACCTTC	CASTLGQGMGYTF
TRBV4-1	TRBD1	TRBJ1-1	15	.	TGCGCCAGCAGCCAAGACGTCAGGGGGAGCACTGAAGCTTTCTTT	CASSQDVRGSTEAFF
TRBV14	.	TRBJ1-6	13	once	TGTGCCAGCAGCCAAGACAGTCGATCACCCCTCCACTTT	CASSQDSRSPLHF
TRBV19	.	TRBJ1-1	16	.	TGTGCCAGTAGTCCACCCCAGGGGCGAAAGAACACTGAAGCTTTCTTT	CASSPPQGRKNTEAFF
TRBV4-2	.	TRBJ1-6	15	.	TGTGCCAGCAGCCAAGATCTATTAGCCCCTGAACCCCTCCACTTT	CASSQDLLAPEPLHF
TRBV5-1	.	TRBJ1-1	14	.	TGCGCCAGCAGCTTGGGCGGGAGAGACACTGAAGCTTTCTTT	CASSLGGRDTEAFF
TRBV4-2	.	TRBJ2-1	14	once	TGTGCCAGCAGCTCTTCAACCAGGGCCAATGAGCAGTTCTTC	CASSSSTRANEQFF
TRBV19	TRBD1	TRBJ1-2	14	.	TGTGCCAGTAAAACGACAGGGGGAAACTATGGCTACACCTTC	CASKTTGGNYGYTF
TRBV25-1	.	TRBJ2-3	14	.	TGTGCCAGCTCCACGTCTAGATCGGCAGATACGCAGTATTTT	CASSTSRSADTQYF
TRBV7-6	.	TRBJ1-1	15	.	TGTGCCAGCAGCTTAAGGAGGTCCGGGTTGGCTGAAGCTTTCTTT	CASSLRRSGLAEAFF
TRBV18	.	TRBJ1-1	14	once	TGTGCCAGCTCACCTTCTTCCAGGGTTACTGAAGCTTTCTTT	CASSPSSRVTEAFF
TRBV9	TRBD1	TRBJ1-3	17	.	TGTGCCAGCAGCGTAGGGGCCGGGACAGGGGCTGGAAACACCATATATTTT	CASSVGAGTGAGNTIYF
TRBV6-2/TRBV6-3	.	TRBJ2-7	15	few	TGTGCCAGCAGTTCTCCGACAGGCAACTCCTACGAGCAGTACTTC	CASSSPTGNSYEQYF
TRBV27	TRBD1	TRBJ2-7	15	.	TGTGCCAGCAGTCCCTTAGAGGACAGGGGTCGGGAGCAGTACTTC	CASSPLEDRGREQYF
TRBV27	.	TRBJ1-5	13	.	TGTGCCAGCCGGCGGCAGGGTGTTGGGCCCCAGCATTTT	CASRRQGVGPQHF
TRBV5-1	.	TRBJ1-6	15	.	TGCGCCAGCAGCTCGGACAGCGGATCCAGTTCACCCCTCCACTTT	CASSSDSGSSSPLHF
TRBV2	.	TRBJ1-4	14	.	TGTGCCAGCAGGTTTTTGGAAGGAGGTGAAAAACTGTTTTTT	CASRFLEGGEKLFF
TRBV30	TRBD1	TRBJ1-2	14	few	TGTGCCTGGGGAGGACAGGGCGTTAAACGGGGCTACACCTTC	CAWGGQGVKRGYTF
TRBV27	.	TRBJ2-7	14	once	TGTGCCAGCAGTTTTGCGGGGCGATCCTACGAGCAGTACTTC	CASSFAGRSYEQYF
TRBV7-9	.	TRBJ1-2	13	.	TGTGCCAGCAGCTTCGTAGGGGGTTATGGCTACACCTTC	CASSFVGGYGYTF
TRBV6-5	TRBD1	TRBJ1-2	15	.	TGTGCCAGCAGTTACCTTACCGGGACAGGGTATGGCTACACCTTC	CASSYLTGTGYGYTF
TRBV5-8	.	TRBJ1-1	13	.	TGTGCCAGCAGCCCCTTGGTCGGGACTGAAGCTTTCTTT	CASSPLVGTEAFF
TRBV9	TRBD1	TRBJ1-2	20	.	TGTGCCAGCAGCGTAGGAGCCGGACAGGGTGAGGCCCGAGGGATCTATGGCTACACCTTC	CASSVGAGQGEARGIYGYTF
TRBV19	TRBD1	TRBJ1-6	14	.	TGTGCCAGTAGTATAGTAGGGGGCTTCTTACCCCTCCACTTT	CASSIVGGFLPLHF
TRBV9	TRBD2	TRBJ2-5	14	.	TGTGCCAGCAGCGAGAGCGGGGGGGTAGAGACCCAGTACTTC	CASSESGGVETQYF
TRBV14	TRBD1	TRBJ1-2	16	.	TGTGCCAGCAGCCACCTTTGGACAGGGGAGTCCTATGGCTACACCTTC	CASSHLWTGESYGYTF
TRBV3-1/TRBV3-2	TRBD2	TRBJ2-3	18	.	TGTGCCAGCAGCCCTTCCAGGGCTAGCGGGGGGGCCTTAGATACGCAGTATTTT	CASSPSRASGGALDTQYF
TRBV2	.	TRBJ1-2	13	.	TGTGCCAGCAAAACTCAGGACACCTATGGCTACACCTTC	CASKTQDTYGYTF
TRBV4-3	TRBD2	TRBJ2-7	15	few	TGCGCCAGCAGCCAAGAGCGCGGGGGGGCCGAAGAGCAGTACTTC	CASSQERGGAEEQYF
TRBV2	TRBD2	TRBJ2-5	19	.	TGTGCCAGCAGTGATACCCCCTCCCGACTAGCGGGGGACCAAGAGACCCAGTACTTC	CASSDTPSRLAGDQETQYF
TRBV9	.	TRBJ2-1	13	.	TGTGCCAGCAGCGGCACGACAGACCCCATAGGGGTCTTC	CASSGTTDPIGVF